The 20 T cell receptor beta chains below were found in one sample sequenced in a study of control samples from healthy donors and cancer patients. Using immunoSEQ multiplex PCR, the repertoire was profiled, and TCRdb retains in-frame clones only, with some absent. The sample contains tens of thousands of clones, approximately 95% of which appear only once. The source material was blood. Every receptor here comes from a woman younger than 45 in good health.

The V and J genes are TRBV19 and TRBJ1-2; D ambiguous. CDR1 and CDR2 from the germline V gene are LNHDA and SQIVND (reference sequence). Trimming took 6 bases from V and 5 from J, leaving 25 bases between them. The CDR3 sequence is 17 residues long. CDR3 sequence reads: CASRDATPDLPGYGYTF. The CDR3, as DNA: TGTGCCAGTAGAGACGCAACACCGGACCTACCTGGGTATGGCTACACCTTC.

This chain connects TRBV4-1 to TRBJ1-1; D is perhaps TRBD1 (6 bases). Per the germline V gene, CDR1 is MGHRA and CDR2 is YSYEKL. V was trimmed by 1 base and J by 5 bases, leaving 14 bases between them. This CDR3 contains 15 residues. CDR3 bases: TGCGCCAGCAGCCAAGTTGTGCAGGGGCGGACTGAAGCTTTCTTT. It encodes CASSQVVQGRTEAFF.

This chain joins TRBV10-3 and TRBJ1-2; tentatively, D is TRBD1 (6 bases). The V end lost 10 bases, the J end lost 8 bases, and 17 bases lay between the germline ends. Germline CDR1 ENHRY, CDR2 SYGVKD. This CDR3 has 12 amino acids. As DNA, the CDR3 is TGTGCCACAAATTTCCAGGGGCGGGGCTACACCTTC. Protein product: CATNFQGRGYTF.

The gene calls are TRBV5-1 and TRBJ1-2; 9 bases fit TRBD1. Germline V gene sequence: CDR1 SGHRS, CDR2 YFSETQ. The V gene end was trimmed by 5 bases and the J gene end by 8 bases; junction bases not matched to a gene: 10. The CDR3 length is 14 residues. CDR3 amino acids: CASRQETGGLGYTF. CDR3 in DNA: TGCGCCAGCAGGCAAGAAACAGGGGGCTTAGGCTACACCTTC.

This chain joins TRBV4-1 and TRBJ2-3; the D gene is possibly TRBD2 (5 bases). Germline CDR1 reads MGHRA; CDR2 reads YSYEKL. The CDR3 spans 14 residues. The ends were cut back, 1 base at V and 4 bases at J, with 9 bases in the middle. CDR3 nucleotides: TGCGCCAGCAGCCAAGGAATCGGGGCAGATACGCAGTATTTT. This codes for CASSQGIGADTQYF.

CDR3 DNA sequence: TGCGCCAGCAGTGCCTACGAAACCTCCTACAATGAGCAGTTCTTC. Translation: CASSAYETSYNEQFF. This chain joins TRBV10-1 and TRBJ2-1; D call uncertain. This CDR3 contains 15 residues. Germline V gene sequence: CDR1 WNHNN, CDR2 SYGVQD (reference sequence). V lost 4 bases and J lost 0, with 10 bases in between.

This clone was recorded only once. The chain joins TRBV5-1 to TRBJ2-1, with TRBD2 matching 15 bases. CDR1 SGHRS and CDR2 YFSETQ come from the germline V gene. This CDR3 comprises 17 residues. V lost 5 bases to trimming and J lost 5 bases; unmatched junction nucleotides: 8. The CDR3 is CASSEGLAGGENNEQFF. DNA for the CDR3: TGCGCCAGCAGTGAGGGACTAGCGGGGGGAGAGAACAATGAGCAGTTCTTC.

This clone has more than one count but fewer than ten. The gene calls are TRBV7-9 and TRBJ2-5, with TRBD1 as a possible D gene (6 bases). Germline V gene sequence: CDR1 SEHNR, CDR2 FQNEAQ (reference sequence). V dropped 1 base and J dropped 5 bases, with 14 bases sitting between them. The CDR3 runs to 15 residues. The chain's CDR3 is CASSLDGGFLETQYF. CDR3 DNA sequence: TGTGCCAGCAGCTTAGATGGGGGCTTTTTGGAGACCCAGTACTTC.

This chain joins TRBV24-1 and TRBJ2-2, with 7 bases that match TRBD2. Germline values: CDR1 KGHDR, CDR2 SFDVKD. The CDR3 spans 17 residues. V gave up 5 bases and J gave up 0 bases; unmatched junction bases: 8. The DNA of the CDR3 is TGTGCCACCAGTGCCGGGGACTATCGAACGAACACCGGGGAGCTGTTTTTT. Translating it yields CATSAGDYRTNTGELFF.

This sequence joins TRBV2 and TRBJ1-3; D is unclear. V was shortened by 3 bases and J by 4 bases, with 16 bases between the two germline ends. Germline lookup yields CDR1 SNHLY and CDR2 FYNNEI. This CDR3 contains 16 residues. The CDR3 sequence: CASSEENTLRGNTIYF. In DNA form, the CDR3 reads TGTGCCAGCAGTGAGGAAAACACCCTTCGAGGAAACACCATATATTTT.

This clone was picked up one time. The chain uses TRBV5-1 and TRBJ1-2; D is possibly TRBD1 (6 bases). The CDR3 contains 15 residues. Germline CDR1 and CDR2: SGHRS and YFSETQ. Trimming stripped 0 bases from V and 3 bases from J, with 12 bases between. The CDR3 loop reads CASSLGQATYYGYTF. In DNA, the CDR3 is TGCGCCAGCAGCTTGGGACAGGCCACCTACTATGGCTACACCTTC.

In its sample, this clone was seen once. The gene calls are TRBV2 and TRBJ1-6, with D unresolved. Trimming removed 5 bases at V and 5 bases at J, with 1 base between. The germline gives CDR1 SNHLY, CDR2 FYNNEI. This CDR3 spans 11 amino acids. The CDR3 region has the DNA TGTGCCAGCAGTAATAATTCACCCCTCCACTTT. This translates into CASSNNSPLHF.

This clone was recorded once. The gene calls are TRBV13 and TRBJ1-1; 9 bases match TRBD1. CDR1 is PRHDT and CDR2 is FYEKMQ in the germline V gene (reference sequence). The V segment lost 5 bases and the J segment 4 bases; nucleotides outside the gene matches: 8. This CDR3 comprises 15 residues. As DNA, the CDR3 is TGTGCCAGCAGCACCCGAACAGGGGGCGTCACTGAAGCTTTCTTT. It is translated as CASSTRTGGVTEAFF.

V and J are TRBV7-9 and TRBJ1-1; D is perhaps TRBD1 (6 bases). This CDR3 contains 14 residues. Trimming removed 3 bases from V and 4 bases from J, with 12 bases in between. Germline V CDR1 and CDR2: SEHNR, FQNEAQ (reference sequence). The CDR3 bases are TGTGCCAGCAGCTTTCAGGTCAGGGGCACTGAAGCTTTCTTT. It yields the protein CASSFQVRGTEAFF.

The chain is built from TRBV12-3 or TRBV12-4 and TRBJ1-1, with no clear D. The CDR3 is 12 residues long. Trimming cost V 3 bases and J 5 bases, with 7 bases left between them. The CDR3 reads CASSFQRTEAFF. The DNA of the CDR3 is TGTGCCAGCAGTTTTCAACGGACTGAAGCTTTCTTT.

The chain carries TRBV5-4 and TRBJ2-1, with a tentative D call TRBD2 (5 bases). Germline CDR1 is SGHNT and CDR2 is YYREEE (reference sequence). Trimming removed 4 bases from V and 0 bases from J, with 11 bases in between. This CDR3 has 15 amino acids. CDR3 residues: CASSRTVSSYNEQFF. The CDR3, as DNA: TGTGCCAGCAGCCGGACTGTGAGCTCCTACAATGAGCAGTTCTTC.

V is TRBV27 and J is TRBJ1-4; no reliable D call. V lost 10 bases, J lost 0 bases, and 6 bases lay in between. There are 12 residues in the CDR3. Germline V gene lookup returns CDR1 MNHEY and CDR2 SMNVEV (reference sequence). This chain's CDR3 is CATHPTNEKLFF. The DNA of the CDR3 is TGTGCCACCCATCCAACTAATGAAAAACTGTTTTTT.

The genes are TRBV6-6 and TRBJ1-2, with D possibly being TRBD1 (5 bases). The CDR3 totals 14 residues. Trimming left V 0 bases short and J 4 bases short, with 9 bases between. CDR1 and CDR2 (germline): MNHNY, SVGAGI (reference sequence). The CDR3 loop reads CASSYSSGSYGYTF. In nucleotides, the CDR3 is TGTGCCAGCAGTTACTCGTCAGGGAGCTATGGCTACACCTTC.

This chain joins TRBV28 and TRBJ1-2; the match to TRBD1 covers 7 bases. V dropped 3 bases and J dropped 6; count of bases not matched to a gene: 4. Germline values: CDR1 MDHEN, CDR2 SYDVKM. This CDR3 spans 13 amino acids. CDR3 nucleotides: TGTGCCAGCAGTTTTCAGGGGGAGAATGGCTACACCTTC. The encoded protein is CASSFQGENGYTF.

V usage is TRBV27 and J usage is TRBJ2-1; 8 bases map to TRBD2. The V segment lost 5 bases and the J segment 7 bases; nucleotides outside the gene matches: 13. The CDR3 is made up of 16 amino acids. Germline loops: CDR1 MNHEY, CDR2 SMNVEV (reference sequence). This CDR3 reads CASSPTSDHRRNEQFF. CDR3 sequence (DNA): TGTGCCAGCAGTCCGACTAGCGACCACCGACGGAATGAGCAGTTCTTC.